These 3 T cell receptor beta chains originate from one sample sequenced in a study of cytomegalovirus exposure and HLA in healthy donors. PCR primers comprised 60 Vbeta and 13 Jbeta primers. Repertoires were generated with immunoSEQ multiplex PCR, while TCRdb's copy carries only in-frame clones and drops some. This table has 100,000 or so clones, approximately 85% appearing once. The specimen sequenced was PBMCs. These receptors came from a man aged 30-40 years in good health and CMV-seronegative.

This chain connects TRBV5-1 to TRBJ2-7; TRBD1 matches at 7 bases. The germline gives CDR1 SGHRS, CDR2 YFSETQ. V trimming: 3 bases; J trimming: 2 bases; junction bases outside the gene matches: 11. The CDR3 runs 16 residues. The CDR3 DNA reads as TGCGCCAGCAGCTCGCCAGACAGGGCACCCGCCTACGAGCAGTACTTC. Amino acid sequence: CASSSPDRAPAYEQYF.

The chain combines TRBV7-9 with TRBJ1-3, with unresolved D. This CDR3 contains 15 residues. The V end lost 5 bases, the J end lost 4 bases, and 15 bases lay between the germline ends. Looked up from germline, CDR1 is SEHNR and CDR2 is FQNEAQ (reference sequence). The CDR3 reads CASSLNLRVGNTIYF. CDR3 DNA sequence: TGTGCCAGCAGCCTGAATCTCCGGGTAGGAAACACCATATATTTT.

The chain is built from TRBV5-6 and TRBJ1-6; TRBD1 matches at 7 bases. There are 17 residues in the CDR3. Looked up from germline, CDR1 is SGHDT and CDR2 is YYEEEE. J was trimmed by 0 bases and V by 4 bases; bases with no gene match: 7. Written as DNA, the CDR3 is TGTGCCAGCAGCCCTTTGCGGACAGGCTCCTATAATTCACCCCTCCACTTT. It translates to CASSPLRTGSYNSPLHF.